Included here is one T cell receptor beta chain sequence, with context. Its cognate antigen is unknown. Clones were read by immunoSEQ multiplex PCR, and TCRdb kept only the in-frame ones, dropping some. The sample records 95,000 to 110,000 clones, roughly nine tenths being singletons. The data stem from a study of T cell responses to AZD1222 COVID-19 vaccine. Study findings and constraints: Close to half of spike-specific TCRs reportedly recognize unmutated variant regions.

The length of the CDR3 is 13 residues. Germline lookup yields CDR1 SGHRS and CDR2 YFSETQ. Trimming took off 5 bases at V and 6 bases at J, with 11 bases between the two ends. The chain is built from TRBV5-1 and TRBJ1-4; D uncertain. This clonotype was obtained from an adult who received the MenACWY meningococcal vaccine as a control. The sequences come from peripheral blood, collected 28 days after the second dose of the MenACWY control vaccine. The DNA of the CDR3 is TGCGCCAGCAGTACCGGGTACGATGAAAAACTGTTTTTT. Translation gives CASSTGYDEKLFF.